Below, 9 T cell receptor beta chains from the same sample are listed, as sequenced in a study of cytomegalovirus exposure and HLA in healthy donors. Primers for the PCR totalled 60 Vbeta and 13 Jbeta. TCRdb's copy holds only in-frame clones and misses some; the assay was immunoSEQ multiplex PCR. Seen here are 130,000 or so clones, more than 80% observed once, and the top ten hold around 2%. Sequencing input: PBMCs. The receptors here all came from a man aged 35-49 years in good health and CMV-seronegative.

The rearrangement uses TRBV7-6 and TRBJ1-4; a possible D gene is TRBD1 (5 bases). Germline values: CDR1 SGHVS, CDR2 FNYEAQ. The CDR3 spans 16 residues. Deletions cut 2 bases from V and 5 bases from J, with 15 bases between. The CDR3 DNA is TGTGCCAGCAGCTTAAATGATGGGGCGGTGAATGAAAAACTGTTTTTT. Translating it yields CASSLNDGAVNEKLFF.

Only a few counts were recorded for this clone. The chain combines TRBV30 with TRBJ1-5; 7 nucleotides match TRBD1. The CDR3 is 14 residues long. The germline gives CDR1 GTSNPN, CDR2 SVGIG (reference sequence). V lost 2 bases to trimming and J lost 5 bases; unmatched junction nucleotides: 6. The CDR3 protein is CAWSRRGHDQPQHF. The CDR3 bases are TGTGCCTGGAGTCGTAGGGGGCACGATCAGCCCCAGCATTTT. Combining the CDR3 with reference TRBV30 and TRBJ1-5 gives the whole variable domain SQTIHQWPATLVQPVGSPLSLECTVEGTSNPNLYWYRQAAGRGLQLLFYSVGIGQISSEVPQNLSASRPQDRQFILSSKKLLLSDSGFYLCAWSRRGHDQPQHFGDGTRLSIL.

The chain uses TRBV11-2 and TRBJ2-7; 7 nucleotides align to TRBD1. The CDR3 is 14 amino acids. The junction had 4 bases not matched to a gene; V was cut back by 1 base and J by 4 bases. In germline, CDR1 is SGHAT, CDR2 FQNNGV. The CDR3 is CASSLGTGFYEQYF. CDR3 sequence (DNA): TGTGCCAGCAGCTTAGGGACAGGATTTTACGAGCAGTACTTC.

This chain joins TRBV29-1 and TRBJ1-4; D gene ambiguous. Trimming stripped 2 bases from V and 7 bases from J, with 11 bases between. The germline V gene encodes CDR1 SQVTM and CDR2 ANQGSEA. This CDR3 spans 13 amino acids. The CDR3 DNA reads TGCAGCGTTGAAAGTACAGAGGGTGAAAAACTGTTTTTT. Protein: CSVESTEGEKLFF.

Worth noting for this clone: The conserved phenylalanine or tryptophan is not found at the CDR3 terminus, so this likely reflects a read error. The V gene is TRBV4-3, the J gene TRBJ2-7; weak D call: TRBD1 (6 bases). The CDR3 loop spans 15 amino acids. V was pared by 0 bases and J by 1 base, with 10 bases between. Germline V gives CDR1 LGHNA, CDR2 YSLEER. CDR3 sequence reads: CASSQELQGSYEQYL. The CDR3 DNA follows: TGCGCCAGCAGCCAAGAACTCCAGGGGTCCTACGAGCAGTACCTC.

V and J are TRBV6-1 and TRBJ2-7; D perhaps matches TRBD1 (5 bases). The germline V gene has CDR1 MNHNS and CDR2 SASEGT. This CDR3 is 13 amino acids long. Trimming removed 10 bases from V and 3 bases from J, with 16 bases in between. The CDR3 reads CANSPWGLYEQYF. CDR3 sequence (DNA): TGTGCCAACAGCCCTTGGGGCCTCTACGAGCAGTACTTC.

The chain combines TRBV28 with TRBJ1-1; the D gene is possibly TRBD1 (6 bases). Germline V lookup: CDR1 MDHEN, CDR2 SYDVKM. Trimming left V 7 bases short and J 11 bases short, with 23 bases between. There are 14 residues in the CDR3. CDR3 DNA: TGTGCCAGCACCTTGCCAACGGGGGGCCGGGGGGCTTTCTTT. Protein product: CASTLPTGGRGAFF.

The chain couples TRBV30 to TRBJ1-1; D perhaps matches TRBD1 (5 bases). Germline loops: CDR1 GTSNPN, CDR2 SVGIG (reference sequence). V lost 4 bases and J 0 bases, leaving 6 bases between the germline ends. The CDR3 has 12 amino acids. The CDR3 loop is CAWTGMNTEAFF. For the CDR3, the DNA is TGTGCCTGGACAGGGATGAACACTGAAGCTTTCTTT.

The rearrangement links TRBV6-5 to TRBJ2-1; 7 bases align to TRBD1. The V segment lost 6 bases and the J segment 8 bases; nucleotides outside the gene matches: 10. Germline-derived CDR1 and CDR2 are MNHEY and SVGAGI. The CDR3 has 14 residues. The CDR3 DNA follows: TGTGCCAGCAGCCGACAGGGTCTATTCCATGAGCAGTTCTTC. Translated, it gives CASSRQGLFHEQFF.